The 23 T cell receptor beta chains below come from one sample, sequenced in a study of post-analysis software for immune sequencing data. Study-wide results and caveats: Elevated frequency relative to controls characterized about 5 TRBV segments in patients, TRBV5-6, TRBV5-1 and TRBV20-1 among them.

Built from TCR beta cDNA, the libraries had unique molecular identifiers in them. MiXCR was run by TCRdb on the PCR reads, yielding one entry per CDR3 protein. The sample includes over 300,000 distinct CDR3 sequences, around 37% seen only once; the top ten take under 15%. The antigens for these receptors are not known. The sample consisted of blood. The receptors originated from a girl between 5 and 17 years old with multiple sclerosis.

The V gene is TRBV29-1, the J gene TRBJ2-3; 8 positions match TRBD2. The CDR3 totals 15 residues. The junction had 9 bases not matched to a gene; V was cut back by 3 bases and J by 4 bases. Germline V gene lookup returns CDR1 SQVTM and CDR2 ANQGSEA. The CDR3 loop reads CSVDKAGGRPDTQYF. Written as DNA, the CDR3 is TGCAGCGTTGATAAGGCGGGGGGTCGGCCAGATACGCAGTATTTT.

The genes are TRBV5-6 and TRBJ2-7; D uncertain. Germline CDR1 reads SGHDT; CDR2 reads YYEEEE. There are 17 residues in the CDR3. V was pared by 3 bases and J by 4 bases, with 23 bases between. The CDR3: CASSSHTRIPQVYEQYF. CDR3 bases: TGTGCCAGCAGCTCACACACAAGGATCCCTCAGGTTTACGAGCAGTACTTC.

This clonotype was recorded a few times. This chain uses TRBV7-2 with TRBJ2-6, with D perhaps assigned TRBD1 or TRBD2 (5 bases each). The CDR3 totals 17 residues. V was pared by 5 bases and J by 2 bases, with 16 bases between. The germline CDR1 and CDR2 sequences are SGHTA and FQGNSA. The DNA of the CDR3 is TGTGCCAGCAGCCTTGAAACGGGGCCCCCTGGGGCCAACGTCCTGACTTTC. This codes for CASSLETGPPGANVLTF.

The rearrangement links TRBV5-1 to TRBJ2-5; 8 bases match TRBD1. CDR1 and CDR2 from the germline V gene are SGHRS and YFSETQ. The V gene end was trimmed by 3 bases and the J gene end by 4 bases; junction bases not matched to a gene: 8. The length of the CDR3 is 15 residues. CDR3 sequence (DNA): TGCGCCAGCAGCTCAACCCGAGGACAGGGAGAGACCCAGTACTTC. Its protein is CASSSTRGQGETQYF.

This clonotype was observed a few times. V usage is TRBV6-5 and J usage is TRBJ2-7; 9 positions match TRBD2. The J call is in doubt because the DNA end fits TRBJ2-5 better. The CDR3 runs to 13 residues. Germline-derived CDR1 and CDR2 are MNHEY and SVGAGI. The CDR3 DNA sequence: TGTGCCAGCAGCCCCCAACTAGCGGGGACCCAGTACTTC. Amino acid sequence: CASSPQLAGTQYF.

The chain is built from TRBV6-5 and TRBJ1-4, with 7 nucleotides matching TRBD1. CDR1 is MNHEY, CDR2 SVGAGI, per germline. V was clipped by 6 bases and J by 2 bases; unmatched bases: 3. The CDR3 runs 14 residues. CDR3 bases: TGTGCCAGCAGGACAGGGTGGACTAATGAAAAACTGTTTTTT. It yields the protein CASRTGWTNEKLFF.

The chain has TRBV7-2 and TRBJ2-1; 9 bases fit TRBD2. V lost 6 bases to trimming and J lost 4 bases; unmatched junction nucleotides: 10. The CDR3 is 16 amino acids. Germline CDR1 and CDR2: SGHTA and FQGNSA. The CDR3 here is CASRVGGGAGYNEQFF. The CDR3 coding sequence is TGTGCCAGCAGGGTCGGCGGGGGGGCTGGGTACAATGAGCAGTTCTTC. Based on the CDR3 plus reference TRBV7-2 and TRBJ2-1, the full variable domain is GAGVSQSPSNKVTEKGKDVELRCDPISGHTALYWYRQSLGQGLEFLIYFQGNSAPDKSGLPSDRFSAERTGGSVSTLTIQRTQQEDSAVYLCASRVGGGAGYNEQFFGPGTRLTVL.

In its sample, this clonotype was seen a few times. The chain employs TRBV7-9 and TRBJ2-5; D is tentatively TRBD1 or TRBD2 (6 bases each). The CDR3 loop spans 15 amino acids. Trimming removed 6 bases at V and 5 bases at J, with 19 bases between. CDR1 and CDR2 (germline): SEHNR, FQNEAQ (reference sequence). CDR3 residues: CASSYPGAPRETQYF. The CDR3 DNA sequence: TGTGCCAGCAGTTACCCGGGGGCCCCCAGGGAGACCCAGTACTTC.

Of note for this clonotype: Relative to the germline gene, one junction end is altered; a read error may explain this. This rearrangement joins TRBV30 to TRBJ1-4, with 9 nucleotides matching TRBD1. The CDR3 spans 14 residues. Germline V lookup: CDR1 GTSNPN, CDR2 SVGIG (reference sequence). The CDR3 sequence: CAWNRGQTNGKLFF. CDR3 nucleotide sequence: TGTGCCTGGAACAGGGGGCAGACTAATGGAAAACTGTTTTTT.

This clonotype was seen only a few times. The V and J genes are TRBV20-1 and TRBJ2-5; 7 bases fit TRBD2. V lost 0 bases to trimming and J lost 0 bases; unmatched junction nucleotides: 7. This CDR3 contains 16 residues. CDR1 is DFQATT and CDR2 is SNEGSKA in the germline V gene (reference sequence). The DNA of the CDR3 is TGCAGTGCTAGAGATATCCAGCGGGGTCACCAAGAGACCCAGTACTTC. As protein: CSARDIQRGHQETQYF.

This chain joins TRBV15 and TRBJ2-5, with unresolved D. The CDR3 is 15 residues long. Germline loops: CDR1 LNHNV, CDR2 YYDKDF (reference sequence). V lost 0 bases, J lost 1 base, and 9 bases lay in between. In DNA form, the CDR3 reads TGTGCCACCAGCAGAGATCTTGCTTCCCAAGAGACCCAGTACTTC. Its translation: CATSRDLASQETQYF.

Here the CDR3 DNA reads TGTGCCAGCAGCATTGGCCAGGGAAGTGAGCAGTTCTTC. Translation gives CASSIGQGSEQFF. The chain joins TRBV13 to TRBJ2-1; D is perhaps TRBD1 (5 bases). In germline, CDR1 is PRHDT, CDR2 FYEKMQ (reference sequence). The CDR3 has 13 residues. V was clipped by 5 bases and J by 9 bases, with 14 bases between them.

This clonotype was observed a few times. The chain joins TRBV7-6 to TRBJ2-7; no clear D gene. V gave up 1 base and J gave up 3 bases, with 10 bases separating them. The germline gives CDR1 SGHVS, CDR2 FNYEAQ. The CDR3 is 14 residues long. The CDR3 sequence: CASSLELTSYEQYF. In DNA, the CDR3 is TGTGCCAGCAGCTTAGAGCTAACGAGCTACGAGCAGTACTTC.

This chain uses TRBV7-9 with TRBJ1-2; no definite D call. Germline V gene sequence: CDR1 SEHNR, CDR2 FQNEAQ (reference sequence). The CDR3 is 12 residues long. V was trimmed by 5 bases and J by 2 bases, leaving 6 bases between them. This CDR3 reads CASSRGNYGYTF. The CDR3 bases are TGTGCCAGCAGCCGGGGAAACTATGGCTACACCTTC.

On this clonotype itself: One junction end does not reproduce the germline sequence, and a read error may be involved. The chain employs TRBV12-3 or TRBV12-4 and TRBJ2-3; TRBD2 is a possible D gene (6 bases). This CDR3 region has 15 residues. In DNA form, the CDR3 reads TGTGCCAGCAGTTTAGAAACAGCGGGCACAGATGCGCAGTATTTT. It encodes CASSLETAGTDAQYF.

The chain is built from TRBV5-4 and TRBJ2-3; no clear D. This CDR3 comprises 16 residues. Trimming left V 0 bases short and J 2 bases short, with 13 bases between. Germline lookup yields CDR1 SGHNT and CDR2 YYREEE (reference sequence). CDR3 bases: TGTGCCAGCAGCTTGGGGCCCCCGAAGGTCACAGATACGCAGTATTTT. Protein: CASSLGPPKVTDTQYF.

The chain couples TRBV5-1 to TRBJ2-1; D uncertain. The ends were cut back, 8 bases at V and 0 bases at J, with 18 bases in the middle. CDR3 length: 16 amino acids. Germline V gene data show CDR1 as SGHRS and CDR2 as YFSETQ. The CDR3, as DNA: TGCGCCAGTTCCTCCGAAGGTTCGAGCTCCTACAATGAGCAGTTCTTC. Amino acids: CASSSEGSSSYNEQFF.

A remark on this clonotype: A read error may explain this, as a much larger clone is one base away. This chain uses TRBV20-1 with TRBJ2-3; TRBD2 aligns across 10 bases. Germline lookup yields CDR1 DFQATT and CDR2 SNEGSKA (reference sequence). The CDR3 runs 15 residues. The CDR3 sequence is CSVRLQRGGTDAQYF. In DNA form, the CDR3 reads TGCAGTGTTAGATTACAGCGGGGGGGCACAGATGCGCAGTATTTT.

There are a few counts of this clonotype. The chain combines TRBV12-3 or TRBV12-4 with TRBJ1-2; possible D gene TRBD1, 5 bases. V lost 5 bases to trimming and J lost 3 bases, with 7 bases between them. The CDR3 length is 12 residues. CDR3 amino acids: CASSEGYYGYTF. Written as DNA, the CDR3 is TGTGCCAGCAGTGAGGGGTACTATGGCTACACCTTC.

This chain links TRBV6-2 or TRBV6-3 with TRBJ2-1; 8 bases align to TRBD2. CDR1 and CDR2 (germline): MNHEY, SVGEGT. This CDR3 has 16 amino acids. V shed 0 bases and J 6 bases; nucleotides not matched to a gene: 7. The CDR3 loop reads CASSYSSGLDRNEQFF. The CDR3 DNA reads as TGTGCCAGCAGTTACTCCTCGGGACTAGATCGCAATGAGCAGTTCTTC.

CDR3 region: CSARSTGDNEKLFF. CDR3 in DNA: TGCAGTGCTAGATCCACAGGGGACAATGAAAAACTGTTTTTT. V gene TRBV20-1 combines with J gene TRBJ1-4; 7 bases map to TRBD1. Germline values: CDR1 DFQATT, CDR2 SNEGSKA (reference sequence). V dropped 2 bases and J dropped 5; count of bases not matched to a gene: 5. CDR3 length: 14 residues.

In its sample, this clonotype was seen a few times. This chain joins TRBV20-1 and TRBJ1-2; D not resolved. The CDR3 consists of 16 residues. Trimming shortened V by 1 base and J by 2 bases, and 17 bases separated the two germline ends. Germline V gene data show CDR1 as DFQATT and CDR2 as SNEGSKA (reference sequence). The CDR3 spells CSARAQRDYRNYGYTF. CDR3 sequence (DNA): TGCAGTGCTAGAGCTCAGAGAGATTATAGAAACTATGGCTACACCTTC.

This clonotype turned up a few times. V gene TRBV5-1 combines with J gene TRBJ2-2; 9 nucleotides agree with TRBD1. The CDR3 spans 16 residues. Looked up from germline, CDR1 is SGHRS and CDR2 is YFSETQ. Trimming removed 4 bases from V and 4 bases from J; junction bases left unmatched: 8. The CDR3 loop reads CASSPGQGMVTGELFF. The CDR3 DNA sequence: TGCGCCAGCAGCCCAGGACAGGGGATGGTCACCGGGGAGCTGTTTTTT.